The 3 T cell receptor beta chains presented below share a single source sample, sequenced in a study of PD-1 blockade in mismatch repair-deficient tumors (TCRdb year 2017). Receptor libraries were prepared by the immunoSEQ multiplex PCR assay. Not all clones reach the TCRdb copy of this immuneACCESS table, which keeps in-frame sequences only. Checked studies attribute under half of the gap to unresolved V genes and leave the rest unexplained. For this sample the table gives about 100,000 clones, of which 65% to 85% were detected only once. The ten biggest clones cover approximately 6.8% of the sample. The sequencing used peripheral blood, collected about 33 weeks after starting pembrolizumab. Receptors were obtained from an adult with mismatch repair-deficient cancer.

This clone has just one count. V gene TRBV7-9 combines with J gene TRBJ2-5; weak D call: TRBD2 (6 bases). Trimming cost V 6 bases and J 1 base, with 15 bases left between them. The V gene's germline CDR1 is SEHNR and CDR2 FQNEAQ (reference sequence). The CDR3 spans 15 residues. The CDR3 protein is CASSSRDLFQETQYF. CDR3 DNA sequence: TGTGCCAGCAGTTCGCGGGACCTCTTCCAAGAGACCCAGTACTTC.

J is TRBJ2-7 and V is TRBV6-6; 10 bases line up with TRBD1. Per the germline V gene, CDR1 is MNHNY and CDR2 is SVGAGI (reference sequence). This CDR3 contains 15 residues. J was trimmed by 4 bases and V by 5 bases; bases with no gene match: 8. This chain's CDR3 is CASSPRQGAAYEQYF. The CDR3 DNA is TGTGCCAGCAGTCCCCGACAGGGGGCAGCGTACGAGCAGTACTTC.

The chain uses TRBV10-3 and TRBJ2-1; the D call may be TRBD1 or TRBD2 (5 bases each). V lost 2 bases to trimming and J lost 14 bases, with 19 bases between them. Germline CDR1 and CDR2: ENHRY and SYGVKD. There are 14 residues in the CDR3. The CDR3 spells CAISEPPGQGAKFF. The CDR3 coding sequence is TGTGCCATCAGTGAGCCACCGGGGCAGGGTGCCAAGTTCTTC.